A single sample gave rise to the 17 T cell receptor beta chains below, sequenced in a study of cytomegalovirus exposure and HLA in healthy donors (TCRdb year 2017). The library was generated by the immunoSEQ multiplex PCR assay. For the multiplex PCR, a mixture combining 60 forward primers for TCR Vbeta segments and 13 reverse primers for TCR Jbeta segments was used. The clones in this table, taken by TCRdb from immuneACCESS, are in-frame only. Not every clone is retained; where verified, under half of the shortfall comes from an unresolved V gene, and the cause of the rest is unknown. The sample profile shows about 160,000 clones; 70% to 80% of them were found once. Around 1.5% of the sample goes to the ten largest clones. The sequenced sample was PBMCs. Every receptor here comes from a man aged 40-50 years in good health and CMV-seronegative.

The rearrangement uses TRBV21-1 and TRBJ2-7; TRBD1 is the table's D call and was not checked against the DNA. TRBV21-1 is a recognized pseudogene. The CDR3 is 15 amino acids. This CDR3 is CASRGQGESFGEQYV. CDR3 nucleotides: TGTGCCAGCAGGGGACAGGGGGAATCGTTCGGCGAGCAGTACGTC.

This chain joins TRBV19 and TRBJ1-2; D unresolved. With 8 bases removed from V and 3 bases from J, the gap between germline ends came to 13 bases. Germline V CDR1 and CDR2: LNHDA, SQIVND (reference sequence). The CDR3 covers 13 residues. The CDR3 protein is CASQGDLYYGYTF. The CDR3 DNA reads TGTGCCAGTCAAGGTGACTTGTACTATGGCTACACCTTC. The entire variable domain, with the rest obtained from reference TRBV19 and TRBJ1-2, is as follows: DGGITQSPKYLFRKEGQNVTLSCEQNLNHDAMYWYRQDPGQGLRLIYYSQIVNDFQKGDIAEGYSVSREKKESFPLTVTSAQKNPTAFYLCASQGDLYYGYTFGSGTRLTVV.

The chain uses TRBV6-5 and TRBJ2-3, with D tentatively TRBD2 (5 bases). The CDR3 extends over 15 amino acids. V lost 3 bases to trimming and J lost 6 bases, with 16 bases between them. Germline loops: CDR1 MNHEY, CDR2 SVGAGI. The CDR3 spells CASSYSGLELDTQYF. The DNA for the CDR3 is TGTGCCAGCAGTTATTCCGGACTGGAATTGGATACGCAGTATTTT.

The genes are TRBV7-2 and TRBJ2-3; 9 bases are shared with TRBD2. CDR3 length equals 16 residues. V lost 5 bases and J lost 5; bases outside the gene matches: 11. Germline lookup yields CDR1 SGHTA and CDR2 FQGNSA. CDR3 in DNA: TGTGCCAGCAGCCCACCGGGACTAGCTAAGGTAGATACGCAGTATTTT. Its protein is CASSPPGLAKVDTQYF. The full variable domain, its missing parts supplied by reference TRBV7-2 and TRBJ2-3, is GAGVSQSPSNKVTEKGKDVELRCDPISGHTALYWYRQSLGQGLEFLIYFQGNSAPDKSGLPSDRFSAERTGGSVSTLTIQRTQQEDSAVYLCASSPPGLAKVDTQYFGPGTRLTVL.

The chain employs TRBV2 and TRBJ2-2; D is possibly TRBD2 (6 bases). The germline V gene has CDR1 SNHLY and CDR2 FYNNEI. CDR3 length: 14 amino acids. V was trimmed by 6 bases and J by 6 bases, leaving 14 bases between them. The CDR3 DNA sequence: TGTGCCAGCAGACCCAAGACGGGAGCCGGGGAGCTGTTTTTT. Protein sequence: CASRPKTGAGELFF.

This chain links TRBV7-2 with TRBJ2-1; 11 bases line up with TRBD2. CDR1 is SGHTA and CDR2 is FQGNSA in the germline V gene. The CDR3 contains 14 residues. Germline trimming cut 5 bases from V and 6 bases from J; bases unmatched to any gene: 3. DNA for the CDR3: TGTGCCAGCAGCCTACTAGCGGGGGTCAATGAGCAGTTCTTC. This encodes CASSLLAGVNEQFF.

Only one count was recorded for this clone. V usage is TRBV5-1 and J usage is TRBJ2-1, with D uncertain. This CDR3 has 13 residues. Germline CDR1 and CDR2: SGHRS and YFSETQ. The germline V and J ends were trimmed by 3 bases and 0 bases, with 4 bases remaining between them. CDR3 amino acids: CASSSVSYNEQFF. The CDR3, as DNA: TGCGCCAGCAGCTCGGTCTCCTACAATGAGCAGTTCTTC.

On this clone itself: This same CDR3 is encoded by further DNA sequences in the sample. This rearrangement joins TRBV30 to TRBJ1-1; 7 nucleotides align to TRBD1. This CDR3 contains 14 residues. Germline trimming cut 3 bases from V and 5 bases from J; bases unmatched to any gene: 9. Germline CDR1 is GTSNPN and CDR2 is SVGIG (reference sequence). Here the CDR3 reads CAWSKKGARTEAFF. CDR3 coding DNA: TGTGCCTGGAGCAAAAAGGGGGCGAGGACTGAAGCTTTCTTT.

This chain connects TRBV5-4 to TRBJ2-7; 13 bases line up with TRBD2. Germline V lookup: CDR1 SGHNT, CDR2 YYREEE (reference sequence). The trim removed 4 bases at V and 3 bases at J, leaving 4 bases unmatched. The CDR3 contains 15 residues. CDR3 loop: CASSPRLAGGYEQYF. CDR3 DNA: TGTGCCAGCAGCCCCCGACTAGCGGGAGGCTACGAGCAGTACTTC. The complete variable domain, with remaining parts taken from reference TRBV5-4 and TRBJ2-7, reads ETGVTQSPTHLIKTRGQQVTLRCSSQSGHNTVSWYQQALGQGPQFIFQYYREEENGRGNFPPRFSGLQFPNYSSELNVNALELDDSALYLCASSPRLAGGYEQYFGPGTRLTVT.

This clone has a single count. This rearrangement joins TRBV9 to TRBJ2-3, with 7 bases lining up with TRBD1. The V gene end was trimmed by 2 bases and the J gene end by 1 base; junction bases not matched to a gene: 4. The CDR3 loop spans 15 amino acids. The germline V gene has CDR1 SGDLS and CDR2 YYNGEE. The CDR3 sequence: CASSVRGTGTDTQYF. The CDR3 DNA follows: TGTGCCAGCAGCGTCCGAGGGACAGGCACAGATACGCAGTATTTT. The variable domain in full, completed from reference TRBV9 and TRBJ2-3, reads DSGVTQTPKHLITATGQRVTLRCSPRSGDLSVYWYQQSLDQGLQFLIQYYNGEERAKGNILERFSAQQFPDLHSELNLSSLELGDSALYFCASSVRGTGTDTQYFGPGTRLTVL.

This chain uses TRBV19 with TRBJ2-1; D call uncertain. This CDR3 comprises 13 residues. Germline assignment: CDR1 LNHDA and CDR2 SQIVND (reference sequence). Trimming pared 1 base from V and 5 bases from J, leaving 6 bases between. The CDR3 bases are TGTGCCAGTAGTATAGTTTATGACAATGAGCAGTTCTTC. Its translation: CASSIVYDNEQFF.

This chain links TRBV7-9 with TRBJ2-7; 8 nucleotides agree with TRBD2. V shed 5 bases, J shed 2 bases, and the junction held 11 bases outside the gene matches. The CDR3 has 16 residues. Germline values: CDR1 SEHNR, CDR2 FQNEAQ (reference sequence). For the CDR3, the DNA is TGTGCCAGCAGCCTCCCTTCAGCGGGAGACCCCTACGAGCAGTACTTC. This encodes CASSLPSAGDPYEQYF.

This rearrangement joins TRBV20-1 to TRBJ1-3; D call uncertain. Germline values: CDR1 DFQATT, CDR2 SNEGSKA (reference sequence). V shed 3 bases and J shed 6 bases, with 6 bases lying between them. The CDR3 sequence is 11 residues long. The CDR3 bases are TGCAGTGCTAGGATAGAAAACACCATATATTTT. Translating it yields CSARIENTIYF.

The chain carries TRBV28 and TRBJ1-1; D is unclear. V lost 8 bases and J lost 5, with 12 bases in between. Germline V gene sequence: CDR1 MDHEN, CDR2 SYDVKM. The CDR3 sequence is 12 residues long. The CDR3 loop is CASGVGRTEAFF. In nucleotides, the CDR3 is TGTGCCAGCGGGGTGGGGAGAACTGAAGCTTTCTTT.

The chain employs TRBV6-1 and TRBJ2-4, with 10 positions matching TRBD1. Germline V gene lookup returns CDR1 MNHNS and CDR2 SASEGT. The CDR3 is made up of 14 amino acids. V shed 4 bases and J 6 bases; nucleotides not matched to a gene: 3. CDR3 sequence (DNA): TGTGCCAGCAGTGGTCGGACAGGGGGAAACATTCAGTACTTC. It is translated as CASSGRTGGNIQYF.

This clone was observed a single time. The gene calls are TRBV6-5 and TRBJ1-3; D is possibly TRBD1 (5 bases). The V gene's germline CDR1 is MNHEY and CDR2 SVGAGI. The CDR3 has 16 residues. Trimming removed 1 base at V and 0 bases at J, with 10 bases between. CDR3 sequence (DNA): TGTGCCAGCAGTTACTACGGGGGATTCTCTGGAAACACCATATATTTT. Amino acids: CASSYYGGFSGNTIYF.

This chain uses TRBV28 with TRBJ1-4, with D tentatively TRBD1 (5 bases). V gave up 5 bases and J gave up 8 bases, with 18 bases separating them. CDR1 and CDR2 from the germline V gene are MDHEN and SYDVKM. The CDR3 loop spans 15 amino acids. CDR3 protein: CASSTPQGVGEKLFF. CDR3 DNA: TGTGCCAGCAGTACCCCGCAGGGCGTAGGAGAAAAACTGTTTTTT. Based on the CDR3 plus reference TRBV28 and TRBJ1-4, the full variable domain is DVKVTQSSRYLVKRTGEKVFLECVQDMDHENMFWYRQDPGLGLRLIYFSYDVKMKEKGDIPEGYSVSREKKERFSLILESASTNQTSMYLCASSTPQGVGEKLFFGSGTQLSVL.